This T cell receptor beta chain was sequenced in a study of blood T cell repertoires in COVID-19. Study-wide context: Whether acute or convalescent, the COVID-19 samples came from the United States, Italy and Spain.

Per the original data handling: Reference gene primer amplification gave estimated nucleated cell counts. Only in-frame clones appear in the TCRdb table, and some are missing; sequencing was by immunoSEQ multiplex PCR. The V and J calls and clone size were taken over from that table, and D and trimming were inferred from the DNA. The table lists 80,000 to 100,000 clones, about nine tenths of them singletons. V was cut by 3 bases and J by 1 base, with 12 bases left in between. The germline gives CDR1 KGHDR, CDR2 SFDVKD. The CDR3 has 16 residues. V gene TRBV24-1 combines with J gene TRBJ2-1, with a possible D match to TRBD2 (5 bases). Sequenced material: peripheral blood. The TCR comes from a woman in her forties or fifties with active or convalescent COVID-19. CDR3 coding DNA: TGTGCCACCAGTGATCGGGTCGGAGGATCCTACAATGAGCAGTTCTTC. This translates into CATSDRVGGSYNEQFF.